A single sample is the source of the 28 T cell receptor beta chains below, sequenced in a study of a mutant IDH1 vaccine in newly diagnosed glioma. As for time point: week 11, during vaccination. Vaccinated patients received 300 ug of mutant IDH1 20-mer peptide per dose, with topical imiquimod. Antigens of these TCRs are unknown. Produced via immunoSEQ multiplex PCR; TCRdb's table is partial and in-frame only. Of about 130,000 clones listed, around 77% are singletons. The sequenced sample was PBMCs, obtained from a glioma patient whose treatment included an IDH1 peptide vaccine. The receptors were sampled from a man aged 35-49 years with glioma.

Notes on this clone: Other DNA sequences in the same sample also yield this CDR3. The V call is TRBV6-5, the J call TRBJ1-2; D unclear. V gave up 0 bases and J gave up 2 bases, with 7 bases separating them. The CDR3 totals 14 residues. In germline, CDR1 is MNHEY, CDR2 SVGAGI. The CDR3 DNA sequence: TGTGCCAGCAGTTACTCCCGGGTCAACTATGGCTACACCTTC. Its protein product is CASSYSRVNYGYTF.

The chain links TRBV29-1 to TRBJ2-7; D gene uncertain. V shed 8 bases and J shed 4 bases, with 12 bases lying between them. In germline, CDR1 is SQVTM, CDR2 ANQGSEA. CDR3 length: 11 residues. Here the CDR3 DNA reads TGCAGCCTCGCAGATGGGTACGAGCAGTACTTC. Protein: CSLADGYEQYF.

The CDR3 region is CAGGGPYHNEQFF. CDR3 DNA: TGTGCCGGAGGGGGCCCCTACCACAATGAGCAGTTCTTC. The chain recombines TRBV7-9 with TRBJ2-1, with D perhaps TRBD1 (7 bases). The CDR3 extends over 13 amino acids. Germline-derived CDR1 and CDR2 are SEHNR and FQNEAQ (reference sequence). V was shortened by 11 bases and J by 5 bases, with 16 bases between the two germline ends. Using reference TRBV7-9 and TRBJ2-1 for the parts outside the CDR3, the full variable domain is DTGVSQNPRHKITKRGQNVTFRCDPISEHNRLYWYRQTLGQGPEFLTYFQNEAQLEKSRLLSDRFSAERPKGSFSTLEIQRTEQGDSAMYLCAGGGPYHNEQFFGPGTRLTVL.

The chain employs TRBV6-5 and TRBJ2-5; the match to TRBD1 covers 7 bases. The ends lost 2 bases at V and 5 bases at J; junction bases unmatched: 5. The CDR3 has 14 amino acids. Germline V gene sequence: CDR1 MNHEY, CDR2 SVGAGI. CDR3 DNA sequence: TGTGCCAGCAGTTACCAGGGGACAGCGGAGACCCAGTACTTC. Translation gives CASSYQGTAETQYF.

This clone was seen only once. V gene TRBV4-3 combines with J gene TRBJ1-1; the match to TRBD1 covers 9 bases. The CDR3 is made up of 16 amino acids. CDR1 is LGHNA and CDR2 is YSLEER in the germline V gene. Unmatched junction bases numbered 3, after V lost 0 bases and J lost 1 base. CDR3 bases: TGCGCCAGCAGCCAAGAGGGGACAGGGAGGAACACTGAAGCTTTCTTT. As protein: CASSQEGTGRNTEAFF.

The chain couples TRBV18 to TRBJ2-1; D possibly corresponds to TRBD1 (6 bases). CDR1 and CDR2 from the germline V gene are KGHSH and LQKENI. V lost 2 bases and J 5 bases, leaving 16 bases between the germline ends. There are 16 residues in the CDR3. The CDR3 here is CASSPRFSGQHNEQFF. The CDR3 bases are TGTGCCAGCTCACCAAGGTTCTCTGGACAGCACAATGAGCAGTTCTTC.

The V call is TRBV2, the J call TRBJ2-1, with D perhaps TRBD1 or TRBD2 (7 bases each). Germline V gives CDR1 SNHLY, CDR2 FYNNEI. V was cut by 7 bases and J by 5 bases, with 18 bases left in between. The CDR3 runs 15 residues. The CDR3 here is CASTRRQGGNNEQFF. DNA of the CDR3: TGTGCCAGCACCCGGCGGCAGGGGGGGAACAATGAGCAGTTCTTC.

This clone was picked up a small number of times. CDR3 DNA: TGTGCCAGCAGCCAAAAACCCGGGCCCAACACTGAAGCTTTCTTT. Its protein is CASSQKPGPNTEAFF. This chain links TRBV14 with TRBJ1-1, with D hard to call. Trimming removed 2 bases from V and 2 bases from J, with 12 bases in between. Germline V lookup: CDR1 SGHDN, CDR2 FVKESK. There are 15 residues in the CDR3. The full variable domain, in which reference TRBV14 and TRBJ1-1 provide the parts outside the CDR3, is EAGVTQFPSHSVIEKGQTVTLRCDPISGHDNLYWYRRVMGKEIKFLLHFVKESKQDESGMPNNRFLAERTGGTYSTLKVQPAELEDSGVYFCASSQKPGPNTEAFFGQGTRLTVV.

The gene calls are TRBV19 and TRBJ1-4, with 8 nucleotides matching TRBD1. CDR3 length: 14 amino acids. In germline, CDR1 is LNHDA, CDR2 SQIVND (reference sequence). The trim removed 3 bases at V and 6 bases at J, leaving 3 bases unmatched. The CDR3 loop reads CASSIQGAHEKLFF. The CDR3, as DNA: TGTGCCAGTAGTATCCAGGGGGCTCATGAAAAACTGTTTTTT.

In its sample, this clone is medium-sized. This chain joins TRBV6-1 and TRBJ1-6; D not resolved. Germline V gene sequence: CDR1 MNHNS, CDR2 SASEGT. V was clipped by 2 bases and J by 7 bases, with 6 bases between them. The CDR3 spans 13 residues. CDR3 sequence: CASSELWNSPLHF. The CDR3 coding sequence is TGTGCCAGCAGTGAACTATGGAATTCACCCCTCCACTTT.

The chain links TRBV28 to TRBJ1-5; no definite D call. V lost 2 bases and J lost 0, with 8 bases in between. Germline V gives CDR1 MDHEN, CDR2 SYDVKM. This CDR3 has 15 residues. CDR3 region: CASSLLTYSNQPQHF. CDR3 bases: TGTGCCAGCAGTTTACTCACATATAGCAATCAGCCCCAGCATTTT. The complete variable domain, with remaining parts taken from reference TRBV28 and TRBJ1-5, reads DVKVTQSSRYLVKRTGEKVFLECVQDMDHENMFWYRQDPGLGLRLIYFSYDVKMKEKGDIPEGYSVSREKKERFSLILESASTNQTSMYLCASSLLTYSNQPQHFGDGTRLSIL.

The rearrangement links TRBV5-1 to TRBJ1-1; D perhaps matches TRBD1 (5 bases). V was clipped by 1 base and J by 5 bases, with 15 bases between them. CDR1 SGHRS and CDR2 YFSETQ come from the germline V gene. CDR3 size: 15 residues. CDR3 nucleotides: TGCGCCAGCAGCTTGAGGGGAGGGGAGAGGACTGAAGCTTTCTTT. Amino acids: CASSLRGGERTEAFF.

The V call is TRBV15, the J call TRBJ1-4; D gene unclear. CDR1 LNHNV and CDR2 YYDKDF come from the germline V gene (reference sequence). Trimming cost V 1 base and J 4 bases, with 10 bases left between them. The CDR3 is made up of 15 amino acids. CDR3: CATSRGYGINEKLFF. In nucleotides, the CDR3 is TGTGCCACCAGCAGAGGGTACGGGATTAATGAAAAACTGTTTTTT. Variable domain in full (rest from reference TRBV15 and TRBJ1-4): DAMVIQNPRYQVTQFGKPVTLSCSQTLNHNVMYWYQQKSSQAPKLLFHYYDKDFNNEADTPDNFQSRRPNTSFCFLDIRSPGLGDTAMYLCATSRGYGINEKLFFGSGTQLSVL.

J is TRBJ2-2 and V is TRBV6-5; D uncertain. The CDR3 length is 15 residues. Germline V gene data show CDR1 as MNHEY and CDR2 as SVGAGI. V was shortened by 1 base and J by 5 bases, with 11 bases between the two germline ends. CDR3: CASSYFPARTGELFF. DNA of the CDR3: TGTGCCAGCAGTTACTTCCCGGCGAGGACCGGGGAGCTGTTTTTT.

V gene TRBV7-2 combines with J gene TRBJ2-6, with D possibly being TRBD1 (5 bases). The CDR3 consists of 18 residues. The germline V gene encodes CDR1 SGHTA and CDR2 FQGNSA. The ends were cut back, 1 base at V and 4 bases at J, with 17 bases in the middle. In nucleotides, the CDR3 is TGTGCCAGCAGCTTAGAGGACACCATCTTGAGAGGGGCCAACGTCCTGACTTTC. Translation: CASSLEDTILRGANVLTF.

The V call is TRBV6-1, the J call TRBJ1-2, with D hard to call. V dropped 2 bases and J dropped 1 base, with 5 bases sitting between them. This CDR3 has 13 amino acids. Germline CDR1 reads MNHNS; CDR2 reads SASEGT. DNA of the CDR3: TGTGCCAGCAGTGAATCGGTTAACTATGGCTACACCTTC. Encoded protein: CASSESVNYGYTF.

In this sample, this clone turned up once. The rearrangement joins TRBV15 to TRBJ2-2; TRBD1 matches 8 bases. This CDR3 contains 16 residues. Germline assignment: CDR1 LNHNV and CDR2 YYDKDF (reference sequence). The V gene end was trimmed by 1 base and the J gene end by 7 bases; junction bases not matched to a gene: 8. CDR3 residues: CATSRGQGAYGGELFF. CDR3 nucleotides: TGTGCCACCAGCAGAGGCCAGGGGGCTTACGGCGGGGAGCTGTTTTTT.

The chain carries TRBV4-3 and TRBJ2-5; 11 bases are shared with TRBD1. V dropped 4 bases and J dropped 5; count of bases not matched to a gene: 12. CDR3 length equals 17 residues. Germline V gives CDR1 LGHNA, CDR2 YSLEER. The CDR3 loop reads CASSRGYGQGARETQYF. The CDR3 region has the DNA TGCGCCAGCAGCCGAGGATACGGACAGGGGGCAAGGGAGACCCAGTACTTC.

The genes are TRBV29-1 and TRBJ2-7, with D perhaps matching TRBD1 (6 bases). CDR1 SQVTM and CDR2 ANQGSEA come from the germline V gene. The CDR3 loop spans 11 amino acids. V was shortened by 1 base and J by 9 bases, with 10 bases between the two germline ends. The CDR3 nucleotides are TGCAGCGTTGAAGTCCAGGGGACGCAGTACTTC. It encodes CSVEVQGTQYF.

This chain links TRBV28 with TRBJ1-1; 9 bases line up with TRBD1. V shed 3 bases and J 9 bases; nucleotides not matched to a gene: 5. The CDR3 is made up of 13 amino acids. Germline loops: CDR1 MDHEN, CDR2 SYDVKM. CDR3 in DNA: TGTGCCAGCAGTTTGGGGGACAGGGTGAAAGCTTTCTTT. Its protein is CASSLGDRVKAFF.

This clone has more than one count but fewer than ten. The V and J genes are TRBV7-9 and TRBJ1-2; the match to TRBD1 covers 8 bases. The CDR3 consists of 13 residues. Losses at the gene ends were 4 bases for V and 4 bases for J; bases not matched to a gene: 2. Germline-derived CDR1 and CDR2 are SEHNR and FQNEAQ (reference sequence). The CDR3 sequence is CASSSGGAYGYTF. The CDR3 DNA reads as TGTGCCAGCAGCTCAGGGGGCGCCTATGGCTACACCTTC. The complete variable domain, with remaining parts taken from reference TRBV7-9 and TRBJ1-2, reads DTGVSQNPRHKITKRGQNVTFRCDPISEHNRLYWYRQTLGQGPEFLTYFQNEAQLEKSRLLSDRFSAERPKGSFSTLEIQRTEQGDSAMYLCASSSGGAYGYTFGSGTRLTVV.

The chain links TRBV25-1 to TRBJ2-2; TRBD2 matches 7 bases. Unmatched junction bases numbered 10, after V lost 5 bases and J lost 1 base. CDR3 size: 17 residues. The germline V gene encodes CDR1 MGHDK and CDR2 SYGVNS. This CDR3 is CASSHYNTGGNTGELFF. The CDR3 bases are TGTGCCAGCAGTCATTACAACACGGGGGGGAACACCGGGGAGCTGTTTTTT.

The chain has TRBV5-4 and TRBJ1-3; D is ambiguous. Germline CDR1 SGHNT, CDR2 YYREEE (reference sequence). V lost 4 bases and J 0 bases, leaving 8 bases between the germline ends. This CDR3 comprises 14 residues. The CDR3, as DNA: TGTGCCAGCAGCATCGATAGCTCTGGAAACACCATATATTTT. It codes for CASSIDSSGNTIYF.

This chain uses TRBV7-2 with TRBJ2-5; 8 nucleotides match TRBD1. CDR3 length: 13 amino acids. The V gene end was trimmed by 5 bases and the J gene end by 5 bases; junction bases not matched to a gene: 4. The germline V gene has CDR1 SGHTA and CDR2 FQGNSA. The CDR3 DNA reads as TGTGCCAGCAGCAGGACAGGGTTTGAGACCCAGTACTTC. Translating gives CASSRTGFETQYF.

The chain carries TRBV5-6 and TRBJ2-5, with unresolved D. Trimming removed 1 base at V and 0 bases at J, with 10 bases between. This CDR3 comprises 15 residues. Germline CDR1 and CDR2: SGHDT and YYEEEE. CDR3 bases: TGTGCCAGCAGCTTGTACGCACGGTACCAAGAGACCCAGTACTTC. This gives the protein CASSLYARYQETQYF.

The J gene is TRBJ2-7, the V gene TRBV7-6; 8 nucleotides match TRBD1. The CDR3 contains 14 residues. The trim removed 1 base at V and 5 bases at J, leaving 4 bases unmatched. Germline CDR1 reads SGHVS; CDR2 reads FNYEAQ. CDR3 sequence (DNA): TGTGCCAGCAGCTTAGTACAGGGGGACAACGAGCAGTACTTC. Encoded protein: CASSLVQGDNEQYF.

The gene calls are TRBV7-2 and TRBJ1-2; D uncertain. From germline, CDR1 is SGHTA and CDR2 FQGNSA. V was pared by 8 bases and J by 0 bases, with 10 bases between. There are 13 residues in the CDR3. CDR3 in amino acids: CASGEGANYGYTF. The CDR3, as DNA: TGTGCCAGCGGGGAGGGAGCTAACTATGGCTACACCTTC.

V usage is TRBV5-4 and J usage is TRBJ2-7, with D perhaps matching TRBD1 or TRBD2 (5 bases each). Looked up from germline, CDR1 is SGHNT and CDR2 is YYREEE (reference sequence). V was cut by 4 bases and J by 2 bases, with 13 bases left in between. The CDR3 is 14 residues long. Here the CDR3 reads CASSLGTPTYEQYF. CDR3 DNA sequence: TGTGCCAGCAGCCTCGGGACGCCGACCTACGAGCAGTACTTC.